This T cell receptor (beta chain) was profiled in a study of shared clonotypes between healthy human individuals. The table came from immunoSEQ multiplex PCR; TCRdb's copy has only in-frame clones and leaves some out. The repertoire holds 2 million to 2.5 million clones, with roughly 93% as singletons. This CDR3 spans 15 amino acids. V lost 1 base, J lost 7 bases, and 17 bases lay in between. Germline V CDR1 and CDR2: SGHVS, FQNEAQ. Every donor, a Caucasian adult, lived in Nashville, Tennessee. The sequencing sample was made of naive CD4+ T cells from PBMCs. Documented subset: CD45RA+ positively selected. The sequence was obtained from a man younger than 35 in good health. Some clones in this sample may be carry-over from other donors' samples. J is TRBJ2-7 and V is TRBV7-8, with a tentative D call TRBD2 (5 bases). The CDR3 spells CASSLGGIGPWEQYF. CDR3 coding DNA: TGTGCCAGCAGCTTAGGAGGGATAGGACCTTGGGAGCAGTACTTC. Together with reference TRBV7-8 and TRBJ2-7, the CDR3 gives the full variable domain: GAGVSQSPRYKVAKRGQDVALRCDPISGHVSLFWYQQALGQGPEFLTYFQNEAQLDKSGLPSDRFFAERPEGSVSTLKIQRTQQEDSAVYLCASSLGGIGPWEQYFGPGTRLTVT.